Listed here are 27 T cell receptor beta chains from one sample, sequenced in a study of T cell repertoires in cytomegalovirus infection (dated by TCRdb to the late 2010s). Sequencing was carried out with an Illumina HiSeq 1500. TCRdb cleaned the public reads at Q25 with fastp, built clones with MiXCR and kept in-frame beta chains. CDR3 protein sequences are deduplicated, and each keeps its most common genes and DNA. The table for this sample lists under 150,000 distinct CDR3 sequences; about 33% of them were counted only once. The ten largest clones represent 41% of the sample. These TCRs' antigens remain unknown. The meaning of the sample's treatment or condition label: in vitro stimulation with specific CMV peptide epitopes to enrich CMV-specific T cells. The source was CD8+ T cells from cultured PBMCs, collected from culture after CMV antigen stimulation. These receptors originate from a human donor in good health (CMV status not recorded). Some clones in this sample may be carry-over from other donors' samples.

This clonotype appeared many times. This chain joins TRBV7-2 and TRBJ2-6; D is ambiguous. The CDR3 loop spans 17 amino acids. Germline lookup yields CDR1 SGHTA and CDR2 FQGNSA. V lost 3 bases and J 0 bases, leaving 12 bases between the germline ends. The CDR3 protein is CASSFDSLSSGANVLTF. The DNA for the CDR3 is TGTGCCAGCAGCTTCGACTCGCTGAGCTCTGGGGCCAACGTCCTGACTTTC.

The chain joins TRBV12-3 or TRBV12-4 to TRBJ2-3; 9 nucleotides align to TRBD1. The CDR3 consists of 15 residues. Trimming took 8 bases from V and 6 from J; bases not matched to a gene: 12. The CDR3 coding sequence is TGTGCCAGCTCCCTACAGGGGGCGTTGACCGATACGCAGTATTTT. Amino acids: CASSLQGALTDTQYF.

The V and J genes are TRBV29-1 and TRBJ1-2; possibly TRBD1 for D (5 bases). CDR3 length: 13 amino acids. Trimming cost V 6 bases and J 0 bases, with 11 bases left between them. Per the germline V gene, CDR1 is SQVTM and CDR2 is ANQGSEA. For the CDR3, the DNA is TGCAGCGTCTGGGGACCGGCTAACTATGGCTACACCTTC. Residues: CSVWGPANYGYTF.

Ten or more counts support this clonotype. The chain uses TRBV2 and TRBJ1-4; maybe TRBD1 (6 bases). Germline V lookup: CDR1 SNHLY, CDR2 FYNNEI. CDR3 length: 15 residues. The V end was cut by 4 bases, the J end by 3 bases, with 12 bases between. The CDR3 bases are TGTGCCAGCAGTGCCAACAGGGTGGCTAATGAAAAACTGTTTTTT. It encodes CASSANRVANEKLFF.

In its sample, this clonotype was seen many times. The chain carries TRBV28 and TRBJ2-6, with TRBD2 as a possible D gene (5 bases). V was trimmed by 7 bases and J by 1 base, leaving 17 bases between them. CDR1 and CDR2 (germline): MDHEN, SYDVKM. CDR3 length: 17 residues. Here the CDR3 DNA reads TGTGCCAGCACCGACATAGGACTCAGATCTGGGGCCAACGTCCTGACTTTC. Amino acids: CASTDIGLRSGANVLTF.

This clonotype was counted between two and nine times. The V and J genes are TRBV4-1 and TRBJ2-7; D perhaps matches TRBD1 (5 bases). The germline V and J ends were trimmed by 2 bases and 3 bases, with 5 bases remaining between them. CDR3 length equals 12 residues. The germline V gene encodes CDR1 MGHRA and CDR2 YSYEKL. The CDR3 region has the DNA TGCGCCAGCAGCCAAAGGGGCTACGAGCAGTACTTC. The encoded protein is CASSQRGYEQYF.

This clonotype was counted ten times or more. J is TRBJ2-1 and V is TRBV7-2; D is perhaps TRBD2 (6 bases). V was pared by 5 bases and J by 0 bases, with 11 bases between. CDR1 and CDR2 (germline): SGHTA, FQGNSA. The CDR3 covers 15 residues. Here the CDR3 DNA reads TGTGCCAGCAGCCCCGGGGGAAGCTCCTACAATGAGCAGTTCTTC. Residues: CASSPGGSSYNEQFF. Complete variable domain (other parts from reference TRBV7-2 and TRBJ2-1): GAGVSQSPSNKVTEKGKDVELRCDPISGHTALYWYRQSLGQGLEFLIYFQGNSAPDKSGLPSDRFSAERTGGSVSTLTIQRTQQEDSAVYLCASSPGGSSYNEQFFGPGTRLTVL.

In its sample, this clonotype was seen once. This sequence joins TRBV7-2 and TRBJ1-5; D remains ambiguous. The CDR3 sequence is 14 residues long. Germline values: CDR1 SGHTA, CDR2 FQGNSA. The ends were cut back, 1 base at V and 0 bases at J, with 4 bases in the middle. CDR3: CASSLVYSNQPQHF. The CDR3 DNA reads TGTGCCAGCAGCTTAGTTTATAGCAATCAGCCCCAGCATTTT.

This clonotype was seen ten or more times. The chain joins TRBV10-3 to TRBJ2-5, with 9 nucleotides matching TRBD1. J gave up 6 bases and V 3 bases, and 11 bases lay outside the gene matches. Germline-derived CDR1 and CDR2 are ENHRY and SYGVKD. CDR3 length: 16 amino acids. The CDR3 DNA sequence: TGTGCCATCAGTGAAATGGGGGACAGGGCCAAGAAGACCCAGTACTTC. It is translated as CAISEMGDRAKKTQYF.

This CDR3 is CATIGGRYNEQFF. The CDR3 nucleotides are TGTGCCACCATTGGGGGGCGATACAATGAGCAGTTCTTC. The chain couples TRBV6-1 to TRBJ2-1, with D possibly being TRBD1 or TRBD2 (6 bases each). Germline CDR1 and CDR2: MNHNS and SASEGT. V lost 10 bases to trimming and J lost 4 bases, with 14 bases between them. The CDR3 is 13 residues long.

This CDR3 reads CASSQDALAGGKNEQYF. The CDR3 coding sequence is TGCGCCAGCAGCCAAGATGCCCTAGCGGGGGGGAAGAACGAGCAGTACTTC. The chain is built from TRBV4-1 and TRBJ2-7, with TRBD2 matching 12 bases. V shed 0 bases, J shed 5 bases, and the junction held 8 bases outside the gene matches. Germline V CDR1 and CDR2: MGHRA, YSYEKL. The CDR3 extends over 17 amino acids.

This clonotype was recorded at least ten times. DNA of the CDR3: TGTGCCAGCAGCCCGACAGGGATCGAAGCTTTCTTT. This codes for CASSPTGIEAFF. The chain recombines TRBV7-8 with TRBJ1-1; 7 nucleotides agree with TRBD1. The germline V gene has CDR1 SGHVS and CDR2 FQNEAQ. The CDR3 is made up of 12 amino acids. V gave up 5 bases and J gave up 8 bases; unmatched junction bases: 5.

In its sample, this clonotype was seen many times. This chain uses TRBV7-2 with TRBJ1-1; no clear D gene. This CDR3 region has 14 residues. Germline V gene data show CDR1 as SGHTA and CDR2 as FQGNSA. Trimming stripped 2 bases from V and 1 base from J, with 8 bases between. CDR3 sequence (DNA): TGTGCCAGCAGCTTACGACCGCCGAACACTGAAGCTTTCTTT. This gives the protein CASSLRPPNTEAFF.

This CDR3 is CASSYGTGAYEQYF. The CDR3 nucleotides read TGTGCCAGCAGTTATGGGACGGGGGCCTACGAGCAGTACTTC. The chain recombines TRBV12-3 or TRBV12-4 with TRBJ2-7, with D tentatively TRBD2 (6 bases). V was cut by 4 bases and J by 2 bases, with 12 bases left in between. The CDR3 is made up of 14 amino acids.

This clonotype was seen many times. Written as DNA, the CDR3 is TGCGCCAGCAGCCAAACTCTAGCGGGGGGATCCTACGAGCAGTACTTC. Protein sequence: CASSQTLAGGSYEQYF. This chain connects TRBV4-1 to TRBJ2-7; 11 nucleotides agree with TRBD2. In germline, CDR1 is MGHRA, CDR2 YSYEKL. Unmatched junction bases numbered 4, after V lost 2 bases and J lost 1 base. This CDR3 is built from 16 residues.

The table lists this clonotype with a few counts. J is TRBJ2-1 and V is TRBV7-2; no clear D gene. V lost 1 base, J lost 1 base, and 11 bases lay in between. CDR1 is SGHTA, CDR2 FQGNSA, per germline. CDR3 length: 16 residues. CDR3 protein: CASSLGGPRSYNEQFF. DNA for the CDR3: TGTGCCAGCAGCTTAGGTGGCCCCAGATCCTACAATGAGCAGTTCTTC.

CDR3 protein: CASSPHAGDDTEAFF. The CDR3 DNA reads as TGTGCCAGCAGCCCCCACGCAGGGGACGACACTGAAGCTTTCTTT. The chain combines TRBV5-4 with TRBJ1-1, with a possible D match to TRBD1 (6 bases). V was shortened by 4 bases and J by 3 bases, with 16 bases between the two germline ends. The CDR3 spans 15 residues. Germline loops: CDR1 SGHNT, CDR2 YYREEE (reference sequence).

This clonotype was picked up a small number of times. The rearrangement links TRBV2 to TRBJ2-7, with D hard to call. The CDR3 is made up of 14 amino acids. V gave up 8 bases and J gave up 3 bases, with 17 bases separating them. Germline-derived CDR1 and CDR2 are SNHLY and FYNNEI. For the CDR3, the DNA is TGTGCCAGCGGGCCGAGCCATAGAAACTACGAGCAGTACTTC. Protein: CASGPSHRNYEQYF.

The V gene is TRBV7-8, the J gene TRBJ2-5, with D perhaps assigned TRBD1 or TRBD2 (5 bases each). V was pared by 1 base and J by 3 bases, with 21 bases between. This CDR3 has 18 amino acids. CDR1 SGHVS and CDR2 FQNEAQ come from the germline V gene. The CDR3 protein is CASSLVPGPTPTKETQYF. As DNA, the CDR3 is TGTGCCAGCAGCTTAGTCCCGGGGCCAACCCCCACCAAAGAGACCCAGTACTTC.

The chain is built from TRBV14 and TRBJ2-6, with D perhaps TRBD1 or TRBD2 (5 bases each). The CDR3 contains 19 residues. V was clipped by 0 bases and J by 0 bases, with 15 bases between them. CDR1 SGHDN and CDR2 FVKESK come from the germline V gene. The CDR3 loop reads CASSQDPPGRASGANVLTF. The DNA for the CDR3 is TGTGCCAGCAGCCAAGACCCCCCGGGACGGGCCTCTGGGGCCAACGTCCTGACTTTC.

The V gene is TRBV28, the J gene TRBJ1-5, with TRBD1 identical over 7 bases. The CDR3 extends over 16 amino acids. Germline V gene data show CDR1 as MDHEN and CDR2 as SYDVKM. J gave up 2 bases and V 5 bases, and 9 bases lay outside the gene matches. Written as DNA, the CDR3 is TGTGCCAGCAGTAAAACCCGGGACAGACGCAATCAGCCCCAGCATTTT. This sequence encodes CASSKTRDRRNQPQHF.

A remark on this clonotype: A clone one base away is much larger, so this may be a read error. The CDR3 here is CASSSQETANYGYTF. The CDR3 bases are TGTGCCAGCAGCTCACAGGAGACCGCTAACTATGGCTACACCTTC. The chain combines TRBV7-6 with TRBJ1-2, with D perhaps matching TRBD1 (5 bases). The CDR3 consists of 15 residues. V was cut by 4 bases and J by 0 bases, with 12 bases left in between. Germline values: CDR1 SGHVS, CDR2 FNYEAQ. The variable domain in full, with the rest retrieved from reference TRBV7-6 and TRBJ1-2, is GAGVSQSPRYKVTKRGQDVALRCDPISGHVSLYWYRQALGQGPEFLTYFNYEAQQDKSGLPNDRFSAERPEGSISTLTIQRTEQRDSAMYRCASSSQETANYGYTFGSGTRLTVV.

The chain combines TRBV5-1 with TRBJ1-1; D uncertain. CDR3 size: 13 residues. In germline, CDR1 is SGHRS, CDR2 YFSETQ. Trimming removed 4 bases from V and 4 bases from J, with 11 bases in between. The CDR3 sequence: CASSPPWGTEAFF. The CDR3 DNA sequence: TGCGCCAGCAGCCCGCCCTGGGGCACTGAAGCTTTCTTT.

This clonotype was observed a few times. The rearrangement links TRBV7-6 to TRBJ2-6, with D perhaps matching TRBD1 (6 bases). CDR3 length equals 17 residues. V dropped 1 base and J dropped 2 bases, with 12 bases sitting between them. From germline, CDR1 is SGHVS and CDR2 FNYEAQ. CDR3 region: CASSLEPGAAGANVLTF. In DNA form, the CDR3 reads TGTGCCAGCAGCTTAGAACCAGGGGCTGCTGGGGCCAACGTCCTGACTTTC.

The CDR3 sequence: CASSQGTVYSSQYF. CDR3 DNA sequence: TGTGCCAGCAGCCAAGGGACCGTATATTCGAGCCAGTACTTC. The chain recombines TRBV7-2 with TRBJ2-7; D is possibly TRBD1 or TRBD2 (5 bases each). Germline CDR1 is SGHTA and CDR2 is FQGNSA. V was shortened by 5 bases and J by 10 bases, with 21 bases between the two germline ends. The CDR3 is made up of 14 amino acids.

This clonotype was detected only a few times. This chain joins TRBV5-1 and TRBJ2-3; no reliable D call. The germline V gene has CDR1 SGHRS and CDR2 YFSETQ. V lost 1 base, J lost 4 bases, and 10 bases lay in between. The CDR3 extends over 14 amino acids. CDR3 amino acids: CASSLLGTADTQYF. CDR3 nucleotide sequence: TGCGCCAGCAGCTTGTTGGGTACCGCAGATACGCAGTATTTT.

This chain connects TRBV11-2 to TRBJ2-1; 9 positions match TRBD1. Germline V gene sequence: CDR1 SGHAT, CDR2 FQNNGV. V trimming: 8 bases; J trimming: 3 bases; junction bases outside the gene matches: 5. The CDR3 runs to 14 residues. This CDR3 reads CASCTGGLYNEQFF. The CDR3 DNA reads TGTGCCAGCTGTACAGGGGGCCTCTACAATGAGCAGTTCTTC.